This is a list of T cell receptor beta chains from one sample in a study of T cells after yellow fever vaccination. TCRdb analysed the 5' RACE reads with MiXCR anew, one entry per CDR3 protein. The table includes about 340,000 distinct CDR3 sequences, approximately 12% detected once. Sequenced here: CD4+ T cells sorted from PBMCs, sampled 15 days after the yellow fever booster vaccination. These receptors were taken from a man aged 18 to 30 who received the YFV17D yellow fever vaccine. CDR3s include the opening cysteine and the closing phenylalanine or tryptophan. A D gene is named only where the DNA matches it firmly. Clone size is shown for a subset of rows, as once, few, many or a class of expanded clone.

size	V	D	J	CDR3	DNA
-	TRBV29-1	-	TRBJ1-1	CSGTGTSNTEAFF	TGCAGCGGGACCGGGACATCAAACACTGAAGCTTTCTTT
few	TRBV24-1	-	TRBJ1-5	CATSDRAYQPQHF	TGTGCCACCAGTGACAGGGCCTATCAGCCCCAGCATTTT
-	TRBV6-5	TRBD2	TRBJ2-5	CASSYSDAGGGETQYF	TGTGCCAGCAGTTATTCCGACGCGGGGGGCGGGGAGACCCAGTACTTC
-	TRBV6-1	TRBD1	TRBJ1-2	CAGRQGGMSGYTF	TGTGCCGGCCGACAGGGAGGGATGTCTGGCTACACCTTC
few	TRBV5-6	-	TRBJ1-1	CASSSSGTPNTEAFF	TGTGCCAGCAGCTCCTCCGGGACACCGAACACTGAAGCTTTCTTT
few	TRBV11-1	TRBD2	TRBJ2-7	CASSLAASGNYEQYF	TGTGCCAGCAGCTTAGCGGCTAGCGGGAACTACGAGCAGTACTTC
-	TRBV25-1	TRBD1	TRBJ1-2	CASSGYLGTGGVFNYGYTF	TGTGCCAGCAGTGGCTACCTCGGGACAGGGGGTGTTTTTAACTATGGCTACACCTTC
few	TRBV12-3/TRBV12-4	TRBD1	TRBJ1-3	CASCSGGSGNTIYF	TGTGCCAGCTGCTCAGGGGGCTCTGGAAACACCATATATTTT
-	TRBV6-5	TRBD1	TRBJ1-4	CASSYSTGTGYEKLFF	TGTGCCAGCAGTTACTCTACCGGGACAGGGTATGAAAAACTGTTTTTT
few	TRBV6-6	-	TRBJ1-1	CASSVTENTEAFF	TGTGCCAGCAGCGTAACAGAGAACACTGAAGCTTTCTTT
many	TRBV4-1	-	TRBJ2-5	CASSQWGFAGTQYF	TGCGCCAGCAGCCAATGGGGCTTCGCCGGGACCCAGTACTTC
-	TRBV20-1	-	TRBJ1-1	CSARAGGANTEAFF	TGCAGTGCTAGGGCGGGGGGGGCGAATACTGAAGCTTTCTTT
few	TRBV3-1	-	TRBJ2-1	CASSQEGREQFF	TGTGCCAGCAGCCAAGAGGGGCGGGAGCAGTTCTTC
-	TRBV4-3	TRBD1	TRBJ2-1	CASSQSGTANNEQFF	TGCGCCAGCAGCCAATCGGGGACAGCGAACAATGAGCAGTTCTTC
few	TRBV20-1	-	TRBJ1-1	CSAPEEMNTEAFF	TGCAGTGCCCCCGAAGAGATGAACACTGAAGCTTTCTTT
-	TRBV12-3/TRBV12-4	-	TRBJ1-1	CASSGNAQWTEAFF	TGTGCCAGCAGTGGGAACGCACAGTGGACTGAAGCTTTCTTT
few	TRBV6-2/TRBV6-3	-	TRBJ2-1	CASSSLGSGPSNEQFF	TGTGCCAGCAGTTCCTTGGGGTCAGGACCCTCCAATGAGCAGTTCTTC
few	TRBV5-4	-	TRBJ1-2	CASSLDSRTNYGYTF	TGTGCCAGCAGCTTGGACAGTCGAACTAACTATGGCTACACCTTC
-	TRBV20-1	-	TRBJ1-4	CSASSEGGASEKLFF	TGCAGTGCTAGCTCCGAGGGGGGCGCGAGTGAAAAACTGTTTTTT
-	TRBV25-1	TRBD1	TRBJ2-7	CASSVQGNEQYF	TGTGCCAGCAGTGTACAGGGGAACGAGCAGTACTTC
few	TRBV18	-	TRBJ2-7	CASSPDLLSYEQYF	TGTGCCAGCTCACCGGACCTCCTCTCCTACGAGCAGTACTTC
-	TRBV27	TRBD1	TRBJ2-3	CASSLGQGASDTQYF	TGTGCCAGCAGTTTGGGACAGGGGGCGTCAGATACGCAGTATTTT
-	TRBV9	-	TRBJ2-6	CASGKGVAGANVLTF	TGTGCCAGCGGGAAAGGCGTTGCCGGGGCCAACGTCCTGACTTTC
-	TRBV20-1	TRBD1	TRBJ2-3	CSARTPGQGDTDTQYF	TGCAGTGCTAGGACGCCGGGACAGGGGGACACAGATACGCAGTATTTT
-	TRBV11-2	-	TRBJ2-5	CASSLARTPETQYF	TGTGCCAGCAGCTTAGCACGGACTCCCGAGACCCAGTACTTC
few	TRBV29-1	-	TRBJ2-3	CSVVTYLSTDTQYF	TGCAGCGTTGTAACCTACCTTAGCACAGATACGCAGTATTTT
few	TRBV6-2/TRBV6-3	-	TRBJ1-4	CASSYGPQAGHEKLFF	TGTGCCAGCAGTTACGGACCCCAGGCAGGTCATGAAAAACTGTTTTTT
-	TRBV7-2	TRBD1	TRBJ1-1	CASSEDRGREAFF	TGTGCCAGCAGCGAGGACAGGGGCCGGGAAGCTTTCTTT
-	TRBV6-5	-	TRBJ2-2	CASSYSNTGELFF	TGTGCCAGCAGTTACTCCAACACCGGGGAGCTGTTTTTT
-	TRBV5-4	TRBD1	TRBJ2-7	CASSFTGALGGQYF	TGTGCCAGCAGCTTTACAGGGGCCCTCGGCGGGCAGTACTTC
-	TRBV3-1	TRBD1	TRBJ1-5	CASSQGTGGDQPQHF	TGTGCCAGCAGTCAAGGGACAGGGGGCGATCAGCCCCAGCATTTT
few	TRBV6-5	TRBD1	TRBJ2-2	CASSWTGGIELFF	TGTGCCAGCAGCTGGACAGGGGGCATAGAGCTGTTTTTT
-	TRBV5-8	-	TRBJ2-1	CASGPDTSSYNEQFF	TGTGCCAGCGGGCCCGATACAAGCTCCTACAATGAGCAGTTCTTC
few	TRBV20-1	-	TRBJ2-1	CSARVLLALPYNEQFF	TGCAGTGCTAGAGTACTATTGGCGTTACCCTACAATGAGCAGTTCTTC
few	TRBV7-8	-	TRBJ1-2	CASSFRTAYGYTF	TGTGCCAGCAGCTTCAGGACGGCTTATGGCTACACCTTC
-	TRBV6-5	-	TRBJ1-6	CASRLNGDHNSPLHF	TGTGCCAGCAGGCTCAATGGGGATCATAATTCACCCCTCCACTTT
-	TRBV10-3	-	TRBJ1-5	CATGARGDSNQPQHF	TGTGCCACCGGGGCGCGGGGCGATAGCAATCAGCCCCAGCATTTT
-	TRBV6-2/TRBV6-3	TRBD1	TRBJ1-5	CASSSRDRGHQPQHF	TGTGCCAGCAGTAGCCGGGACAGGGGACATCAGCCCCAGCATTTT
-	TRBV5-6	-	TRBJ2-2	CASSLDLGALNTGELFF	TGTGCCAGCAGCTTGGATCTCGGGGCTCTTAACACCGGGGAGCTGTTTTTT
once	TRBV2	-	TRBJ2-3	CASSRSPTGGYRGTQYF	TGTGCCAGCAGCAGGTCCCCCACGGGGGGCTACCGTGGTACGCAGTATTTT
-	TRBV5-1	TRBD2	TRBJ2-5	CASSIRTSAPSKTQYF	TGCGCCAGCAGCATAAGGACTAGCGCCCCGAGTAAGACCCAGTACTTC
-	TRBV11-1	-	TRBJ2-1	CASSVWTGRALNEQFF	TGTGCCAGCAGCGTATGGACAGGGAGGGCTCTCAATGAGCAGTTCTTC
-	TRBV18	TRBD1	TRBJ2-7	CASSRSDRTYEQYF	TGTGCCAGCTCACGATCGGACAGGACCTACGAGCAGTACTTC
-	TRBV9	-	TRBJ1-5	CASSGPGNGNQPQHF	TGTGCCAGCAGTGGTCCAGGGAACGGCAATCAGCCCCAGCATTTT
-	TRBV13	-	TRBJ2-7	CASSRGQLSYELYF	TGTGCCAGCAGCCGAGGACAGCTGTCCTACGAGCTGTACTTC
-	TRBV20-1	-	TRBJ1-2	CSASSGTYGYTF	TGCAGTGCTTCCTCCGGGACCTATGGCTACACCTTC
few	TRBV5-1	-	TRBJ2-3	CASSLIGVEGDTQYF	TGCGCCAGCAGCTTGATCGGGGTTGAAGGAGATACGCAGTATTTT
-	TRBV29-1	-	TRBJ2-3	CSVRGVWGRRTDTQYF	TGCAGCGTCCGTGGGGTTTGGGGGAGACGCACAGATACGCAGTATTTT
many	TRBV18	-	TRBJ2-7	CASSSGHDYEQYF	TGTGCCAGCTCGTCGGGACACGACTACGAGCAGTACTTC
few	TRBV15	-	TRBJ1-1	CATNGDTEAFF	TGTGCCACCAACGGGGACACTGAAGCTTTCTTT
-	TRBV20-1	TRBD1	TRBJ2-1	CSASGTGRLNEQFF	TGCAGTGCGAGCGGGACAGGGAGGTTGAATGAGCAGTTCTTC
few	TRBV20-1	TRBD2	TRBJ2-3	CSAPLAGGSDTQYF	TGCAGTGCGCCCCTGGCGGGGGGTTCAGATACGCAGTATTTT
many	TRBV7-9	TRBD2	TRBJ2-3	CASSDGLAGADTQYF	TGTGCCAGCAGCGACGGACTAGCGGGGGCAGATACGCAGTATTTT
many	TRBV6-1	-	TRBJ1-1	CASSEFGNGKAFF	TGTGCCAGCAGTGAATTCGGCAACGGTAAAGCTTTCTTT